Listed below are T cell receptor beta chains from one sample, sequenced in a study of response to subunit inactivated influenza vaccine. TCRdb used MiXCR to reprocess the RT-PCR reads, holding one entry per CDR3 protein. The table records more than 150,000 distinct CDR3 sequences, nearly 9.5% of them present only once. The sample here was non-naive T cells sorted from PBMCs, taken on the day of vaccination. Receptors originate from a middle-aged man who received an inactivated influenza vaccine. CDR3s include the opening cysteine and the closing phenylalanine or tryptophan. Fields, in order: J gene, clone size, D gene, V gene, CDR3 DNA, CDR3 protein. D genes are given only for firm matches. Clone sizes are given selectively: once, few, many, or a class where the clone is expanded.

j_gene: TRBJ2-7; abundance: many; d_gene: .; v_gene: TRBV29-1; CDR3nt: TGCAGCGTTGGGGGAGCCAACGAGCAGTACTTC; CDR3aa: CSVGGANEQYF
j_gene: TRBJ1-1; abundance: .; d_gene: TRBD1; v_gene: TRBV7-2; CDR3nt: TGTGCCAGCAGCTTTCGGACAGGAAAAGCTTTCTTT; CDR3aa: CASSFRTGKAFF
j_gene: TRBJ2-1; abundance: many; d_gene: TRBD2; v_gene: TRBV5-1; CDR3nt: TGCGCCAGCAGCTTGACGGGAGGGGGCTACAATGAGCAGTTCTTC; CDR3aa: CASSLTGGGYNEQFF
j_gene: TRBJ2-5; abundance: .; d_gene: .; v_gene: TRBV24-1; CDR3nt: TGTGCCACCAGTGATGAGTTTGTGGAGACCCAGTACTTC; CDR3aa: CATSDEFVETQYF
j_gene: TRBJ2-3; abundance: many; d_gene: .; v_gene: TRBV27; CDR3nt: TGTGCCAGCAGTTTATTAGCTTCCATCATGGAGCGCACAGATACGCAGTATTTT; CDR3aa: CASSLLASIMERTDTQYF
j_gene: TRBJ2-3; abundance: few; d_gene: TRBD2; v_gene: TRBV12-3/TRBV12-4; CDR3nt: TGTGCCAGCAGTCCCTCCGCGGGAGAGTCAGATACGCAGTATTTT; CDR3aa: CASSPSAGESDTQYF
j_gene: TRBJ1-1; abundance: few; d_gene: .; v_gene: TRBV11-3; CDR3nt: TGTGCCAGCAGCCGTCCAGGGCCCAACACTGAAGCTTTCTTT; CDR3aa: CASSRPGPNTEAFF
j_gene: TRBJ2-2; abundance: many; d_gene: .; v_gene: TRBV7-9; CDR3nt: TGTGCCAGCAGCTCAACAGGGATCACCGGGGAGCTGTTTTTT; CDR3aa: CASSSTGITGELFF
j_gene: TRBJ1-2; abundance: few; d_gene: .; v_gene: TRBV3-1; CDR3nt: TGTGCCAGCAGCAAGACGGCAGGGAACTATGGCTACACCTTC; CDR3aa: CASSKTAGNYGYTF
j_gene: TRBJ2-1; abundance: .; d_gene: TRBD2; v_gene: TRBV20-1; CDR3nt: TGCAGTGTTCCGATTAGCGGGAGGAAATACAATGAGCAGTTCTTC; CDR3aa: CSVPISGRKYNEQFF
j_gene: TRBJ1-6; abundance: many; d_gene: TRBD1; v_gene: TRBV20-1; CDR3nt: TGCAGTGCTACCGGGACAGGAGTTTCACCCCTCCACTTT; CDR3aa: CSATGTGVSPLHF
j_gene: TRBJ2-5; abundance: few; d_gene: .; v_gene: TRBV27; CDR3nt: TGTGCCAGCAGTTGGGGGCGTGCGTACCAAGAGACCCAGTACTTC; CDR3aa: CASSWGRAYQETQYF
j_gene: TRBJ2-7; abundance: .; d_gene: .; v_gene: TRBV20-1; CDR3nt: TGCAGTGCTGGCGTAGGGAGGACACCCTACGAGCAGTACTTC; CDR3aa: CSAGVGRTPYEQYF
j_gene: TRBJ1-1; abundance: few; d_gene: .; v_gene: TRBV20-1; CDR3nt: TGCAGTGCTAGGGGAGTCCTGGGAAAGTATGAAGCTTTCTTT; CDR3aa: CSARGVLGKYEAFF
j_gene: TRBJ2-7; abundance: many; d_gene: .; v_gene: TRBV5-4; CDR3nt: TGTGCCAGCAGCCGAGGGGACTCGATGAATTACGAGCAGTACTTC; CDR3aa: CASSRGDSMNYEQYF
j_gene: TRBJ1-4; abundance: few; d_gene: TRBD1; v_gene: TRBV15; CDR3nt: TGTGCCACCAGCGCCCGGGACAGAAATGAAAAACTGTTTTTT; CDR3aa: CATSARDRNEKLFF
j_gene: TRBJ2-2; abundance: .; d_gene: TRBD1; v_gene: TRBV19; CDR3nt: TGTGCCAGCACGACCCGGGACAGAGGACTTACCGGGGAGCTGTTTTTT; CDR3aa: CASTTRDRGLTGELFF
j_gene: TRBJ2-1; abundance: many; d_gene: TRBD2; v_gene: TRBV20-1; CDR3nt: TGCAGTCCCATCTCACTAGCGGGGGGCCTCACGACCTACAATGAGCAGTTCTTC; CDR3aa: CSPISLAGGLTTYNEQFF
j_gene: TRBJ2-3; abundance: many; d_gene: TRBD2; v_gene: TRBV4-3; CDR3nt: TGCGCCAGCAGCCAAGGGGCTAGCGGTTTTAGCACAGATACGCAGTATTTT; CDR3aa: CASSQGASGFSTDTQYF
j_gene: TRBJ2-6; abundance: few; d_gene: .; v_gene: TRBV12-3/TRBV12-4; CDR3nt: TGTGCCAGCAGTTTACCAAAGGGAGCCTCTGGGGCCAACGTCCTGACTTTC; CDR3aa: CASSLPKGASGANVLTF
j_gene: TRBJ1-5; abundance: many; d_gene: TRBD1; v_gene: TRBV28; CDR3nt: TGTGCCAGCAGTTTATTTGGACAGGGCGGTCAGCCCCAGCATTTT; CDR3aa: CASSLFGQGGQPQHF
j_gene: TRBJ2-3; abundance: few; d_gene: TRBD2; v_gene: TRBV5-1; CDR3nt: TGCGCCAGCAACCCCCGGGGGGGCCGAACAGATACGCAGTATTTT; CDR3aa: CASNPRGGRTDTQYF
j_gene: TRBJ2-1; abundance: few; d_gene: .; v_gene: TRBV7-2; CDR3nt: TGTGCCAGCAGCCAGGGGACTACCCTCAATGAGCAGTTCTTC; CDR3aa: CASSQGTTLNEQFF
j_gene: TRBJ2-7; abundance: few; d_gene: TRBD2; v_gene: TRBV7-9; CDR3nt: TGTGCCAGCAGCCCAGACGGTGCGGGAGATAGGTACGAGCAGTACTTC; CDR3aa: CASSPDGAGDRYEQYF
j_gene: TRBJ1-5; abundance: few; d_gene: TRBD1; v_gene: TRBV19; CDR3nt: TGTGCCAGTAAGGGGACAGGGGACAATCAGCCCCAGCATTTT; CDR3aa: CASKGTGDNQPQHF
j_gene: TRBJ2-3; abundance: .; d_gene: .; v_gene: TRBV11-1; CDR3nt: TGTGCCAGCAGCTTAGGCCAAAAGGCGGGGCGGGACACAGATACGCAGTATTTT; CDR3aa: CASSLGQKAGRDTDTQYF
j_gene: TRBJ2-7; abundance: .; d_gene: TRBD1; v_gene: TRBV6-1; CDR3nt: TGTGCCAACTCCAGACAGGGGGGCTCCTACGAGCAGTACTTC; CDR3aa: CANSRQGGSYEQYF
j_gene: TRBJ1-3; abundance: .; d_gene: TRBD1; v_gene: TRBV6-5; CDR3nt: TGTGCCAGCAGTTCAGCCCCATTTAGACAGGGGATCTCTGGAAACACCATATATTTT; CDR3aa: CASSSAPFRQGISGNTIYF
j_gene: TRBJ2-2; abundance: many; d_gene: .; v_gene: TRBV4-2; CDR3nt: TGTGCCAGCAGCCAGGGGATGGACAGCCTCACCGGGGAGCTGTTTTTT; CDR3aa: CASSQGMDSLTGELFF
j_gene: TRBJ2-2; abundance: many; d_gene: .; v_gene: TRBV4-1; CDR3nt: TGCGCCAGCAGCCAATGGGTTTCAAACACCGGGGAGCTGTTTTTT; CDR3aa: CASSQWVSNTGELFF
j_gene: TRBJ2-7; abundance: .; d_gene: TRBD2; v_gene: TRBV6-1; CDR3nt: TGTGCCAGCAGCCAAAGAGCGGGGCGGGGAGGGTACGAGCAGTACTTC; CDR3aa: CASSQRAGRGGYEQYF
j_gene: TRBJ2-1; abundance: many; d_gene: TRBD1; v_gene: TRBV30; CDR3nt: TGTGCCTGGAGTGAGGTTGGGACAGAGGGGCAGTTCTTC; CDR3aa: CAWSEVGTEGQFF
j_gene: TRBJ1-5; abundance: few; d_gene: .; v_gene: TRBV12-3/TRBV12-4; CDR3nt: TGTGCCAGCAGTTTTCGACGGAATAGCAATCAGCCCCAGCATTTT; CDR3aa: CASSFRRNSNQPQHF